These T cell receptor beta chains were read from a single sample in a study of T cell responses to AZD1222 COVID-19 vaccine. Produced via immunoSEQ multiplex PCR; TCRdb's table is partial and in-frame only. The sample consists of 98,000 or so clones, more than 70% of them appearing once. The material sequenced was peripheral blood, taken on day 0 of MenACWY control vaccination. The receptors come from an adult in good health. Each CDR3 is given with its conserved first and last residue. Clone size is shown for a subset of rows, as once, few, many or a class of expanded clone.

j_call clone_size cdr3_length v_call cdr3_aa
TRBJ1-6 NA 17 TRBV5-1 CASSLPGTGEDNSPLHF
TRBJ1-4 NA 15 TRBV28 CASTFPGATNEKLFF
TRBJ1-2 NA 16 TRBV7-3 CASSLTQQGRVYGYTF
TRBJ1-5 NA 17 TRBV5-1 CASSLEPRGGTGQPQHF
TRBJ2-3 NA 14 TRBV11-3 CASSLDTGTDTQYF
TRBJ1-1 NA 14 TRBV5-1 CASSPQIRQLEAFF
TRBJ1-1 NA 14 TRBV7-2 CASSFGSANTEAFF
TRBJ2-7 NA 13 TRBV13 CASSFPGTYEQYF
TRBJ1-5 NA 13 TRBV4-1 CASSPYRGQPQHF
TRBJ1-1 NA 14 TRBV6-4 CASSATRVGTEAFF
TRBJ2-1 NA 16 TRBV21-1 CASSKRSRAPYNEQFF
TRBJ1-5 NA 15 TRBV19 CASSVGQGARQPQHF
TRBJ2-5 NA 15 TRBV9 CASSATQGDVETQYF
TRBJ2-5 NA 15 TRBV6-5 CASSKGTRKRETQYF
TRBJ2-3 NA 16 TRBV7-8 CASSGQGARGTDTQYF
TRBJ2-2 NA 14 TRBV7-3 CASSYKGLDRELFF
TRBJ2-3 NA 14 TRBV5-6 CASSLLLDADTQYF
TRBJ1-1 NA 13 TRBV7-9 CASSFDMNTEAFF
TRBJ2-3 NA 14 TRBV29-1 CSATLGQGADTQYF
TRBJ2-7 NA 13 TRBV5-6 CASSHLTGNEQYF
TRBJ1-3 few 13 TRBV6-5 CASIPAPGNTIYF
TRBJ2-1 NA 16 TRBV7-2 CASSFLAGNLGNEQFF
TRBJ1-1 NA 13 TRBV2 CASSGQGGTEAFF
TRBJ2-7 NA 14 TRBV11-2 CASSLAQDTYEQYF
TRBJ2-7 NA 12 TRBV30 CAWSAGRREQYF
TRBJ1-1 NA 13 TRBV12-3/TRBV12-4 CASSLGQGVEAFF
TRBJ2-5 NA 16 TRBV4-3 CASSQVWGGVKETQYF
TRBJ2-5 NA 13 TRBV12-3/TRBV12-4 CASSFYPRETQYF
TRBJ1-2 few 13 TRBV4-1 CASSRGGQGGYTF
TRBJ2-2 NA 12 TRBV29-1 CSVGLITGELFF
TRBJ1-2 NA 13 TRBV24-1 CATSDRQGGSYTF
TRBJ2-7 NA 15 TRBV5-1 CASSLYSSLSYEQYF
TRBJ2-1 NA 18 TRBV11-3 CASSLDQGGTSAGNEQFF
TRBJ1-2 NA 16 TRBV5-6 CASSQAYWTDNYGYTF
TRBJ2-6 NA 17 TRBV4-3 CASSRVAGGSGANVLTF
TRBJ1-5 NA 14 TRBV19 CASSMGLSNQPQHF
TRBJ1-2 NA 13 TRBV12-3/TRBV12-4 CASSPGQDYGYTF
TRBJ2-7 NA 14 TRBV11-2 CASSLGVYKDEQYF
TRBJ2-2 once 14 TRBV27 CASLETGNTGELFF
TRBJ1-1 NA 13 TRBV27 CASSSIGGTEAFF
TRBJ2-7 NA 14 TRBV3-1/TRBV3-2 CASSQEAGAYEQYF
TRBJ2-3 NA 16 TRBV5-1 CASSPTTGTSTDTQYF
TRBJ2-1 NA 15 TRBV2 CASSSRRGGGNEQFF
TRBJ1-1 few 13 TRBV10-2 CASRTGLYTEAFF
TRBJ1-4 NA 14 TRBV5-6 CASSLWQGAEKLFF
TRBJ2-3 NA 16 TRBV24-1 CATSNPGTGATDTQYF
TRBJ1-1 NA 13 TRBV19 CASSIGMNTEAFF
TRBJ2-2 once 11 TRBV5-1 CASTNSGELFF
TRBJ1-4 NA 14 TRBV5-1 CASSFWEGNEKLFF
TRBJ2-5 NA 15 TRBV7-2 CASSLLRTAQETQYF